Below are 29 T cell receptor beta chains sequenced from a single sample in a study of blood T cell repertoires in COVID-19 (dated by TCRdb to the early 2020s). The receptor library was made with the immunoSEQ multiplex PCR assay. Held by TCRdb, this immuneACCESS table contains in-frame sequences only and omits some clones. Under half of the omission traces to an unresolved V gene where checked; the cause of the rest is unknown. Counted in this sample were some 250,000 clones; over 75% of them appeared once. The biggest ten clones account for under 0.95% of the sample. The specimen was peripheral blood. The receptors derive from a woman aged 30 to 39 with acute or convalescent COVID-19.

The gene calls are TRBV6-4 and TRBJ1-6, with no clear D. Germline loops: CDR1 MRHNA, CDR2 SNTAGT. The CDR3 sequence is 14 residues long. Between the trimmed V and J ends, which lost 2 bases and 7 bases, there was a span of 9 bases. The CDR3 loop is CASSDTRLNSPLHF. The CDR3 DNA follows: TGTGCCAGCAGTGACACCAGGCTAAATTCACCCCTCCACTTT.

This clone has just one count. This rearrangement joins TRBV7-8 to TRBJ2-3; 12 bases agree with TRBD1. Trimming at V came to 7 bases and at J to 5 bases, leaving 7 bases not matched to a gene. CDR3 length: 15 residues. Germline assignment: CDR1 SGHVS and CDR2 FQNEAQ. The CDR3 region has the DNA TGTGCCAGCAACCGGGACAGGGGGCAGAGAGATACGCAGTATTTT. Translating it yields CASNRDRGQRDTQYF.

The chain couples TRBV7-9 to TRBJ1-5, with unresolved D. CDR3 length: 13 residues. CDR1 and CDR2 from the germline V gene are SEHNR and FQNEAQ (reference sequence). V was cut by 3 bases and J by 7 bases, with 10 bases left in between. This CDR3 is CASSFGGTQPQHF. The CDR3 coding sequence is TGTGCCAGCAGCTTCGGAGGCACCCAGCCCCAGCATTTT.

The gene calls are TRBV11-2 and TRBJ2-5, with a tentative D call TRBD2 (6 bases). This CDR3 comprises 14 residues. V was shortened by 2 bases and J by 3 bases, with 10 bases between the two germline ends. The germline CDR1 and CDR2 sequences are SGHAT and FQNNGV. The CDR3 DNA sequence: TGTGCCAGCAGCTTAAGGGCGGGAAAAGAGACCCAGTACTTC. It encodes CASSLRAGKETQYF.

This clone has a handful of counts. The chain links TRBV29-1 to TRBJ1-2, with 8 bases fitting TRBD1. The CDR3 runs 12 residues. Trimming cost V 7 bases and J 8 bases; bases outside gene matches: 9. Per germline, CDR1 SQVTM and CDR2 ANQGSEA. In DNA, the CDR3 is TGCAGCGCCAACGGACAGGGAGGGGGCTACACCTTC. Its translation is CSANGQGGGYTF.

The chain links TRBV5-1 to TRBJ2-7; TRBD1 agrees at 7 bases. Per the germline V gene, CDR1 is SGHRS and CDR2 is YFSETQ. J was trimmed by 0 bases and V by 7 bases; bases with no gene match: 7. There are 14 residues in the CDR3. In nucleotides, the CDR3 is TGCGCCAGCTCCCGGACAGGCCTCTCCTACGAGCAGTACTTC. Translated: CASSRTGLSYEQYF. Complete variable domain (other parts from reference TRBV5-1 and TRBJ2-7): KAGVTQTPRYLIKTRGQQVTLSCSPISGHRSVSWYQQTPGQGLQFLFEYFSETQRNKGNFPGRFSGRQFSNSRSEMNVSTLELGDSALYLCASSRTGLSYEQYFGPGTRLTVT.

The chain links TRBV20-1 to TRBJ2-3, with D tentatively TRBD2 (5 bases). With 3 bases removed from V and 4 bases from J, the gap between germline ends came to 14 bases. CDR3 size: 14 residues. Germline V gene data show CDR1 as DFQATT and CDR2 as SNEGSKA (reference sequence). The CDR3 nucleotides are TGCAGTGCTAGTTTTGCGGGTAGGGCAGATACGCAGTATTTT. As protein: CSASFAGRADTQYF.

The chain couples TRBV4-3 to TRBJ2-3; 14 nucleotides match TRBD2. Losses at the gene ends were 3 bases for V and 5 bases for J; bases not matched to a gene: 4. CDR3 length equals 16 residues. CDR1 and CDR2 (germline): LGHNA, YSLEER. The CDR3 is CASSQGTSGSLDTQYF. CDR3 bases: TGCGCCAGCAGCCAGGGGACTAGCGGGAGCCTAGATACGCAGTATTTT.

V usage is TRBV20-1 and J usage is TRBJ1-2; D might be TRBD1 (6 bases). The CDR3 contains 11 residues. The V and J ends lost 1 base and 7 bases respectively, with 7 bases between them. From germline, CDR1 is DFQATT and CDR2 SNEGSKA (reference sequence). The CDR3 spells CSARAGVGYTF. The CDR3 DNA reads as TGCAGTGCTAGAGCAGGGGTTGGCTACACCTTC.

This sequence joins TRBV20-1 and TRBJ1-3; D uncertain. The CDR3 runs 11 residues. Trimming shortened V by 4 bases and J by 4 bases, and 5 bases separated the two germline ends. CDR1 and CDR2 from the germline V gene are DFQATT and SNEGSKA (reference sequence). The CDR3 region is CSANTGNTIYF. The DNA for the CDR3 is TGCAGTGCTAACACCGGAAACACCATATATTTT.

CDR3 loop: CSVEGQSGTEAFF. CDR3 in DNA: TGCAGCGTTGAAGGGCAGTCGGGAACTGAAGCTTTCTTT. The genes are TRBV29-1 and TRBJ1-1; no firm D call. V was shortened by 1 base and J by 5 bases, with 11 bases between the two germline ends. The CDR3 covers 13 residues. Germline lookup yields CDR1 SQVTM and CDR2 ANQGSEA.

The V call is TRBV5-6, the J call TRBJ1-1; 7 nucleotides match TRBD1. Germline values: CDR1 SGHDT, CDR2 YYEEEE. The trim removed 0 bases at V and 0 bases at J, leaving 5 bases unmatched. The CDR3 length is 16 residues. This chain's CDR3 is CASSLGWTGMNTEAFF. Here the CDR3 DNA reads TGTGCCAGCAGCTTGGGGTGGACAGGTATGAACACTGAAGCTTTCTTT.

About this clone: At one boundary the junction diverges from the germline segment, which might be a read error. The rearrangement joins TRBV7-9 to TRBJ2-7; 7 bases map to TRBD1. The CDR3 consists of 16 residues. The germline CDR1 and CDR2 sequences are SEHNR and FQNEAQ (reference sequence). The DNA for the CDR3 is TGTGCCAGTAGCTTGACCCGGGACAGTTCTTCCTACGAGCAGTACTTC. Its translation: CASSLTRDSSSYEQYF.

A single count supports this clone. V usage is TRBV27 and J usage is TRBJ1-5; D not resolved. Germline V CDR1 and CDR2: MNHEY, SMNVEV (reference sequence). The V end lost 4 bases, the J end lost 5 bases, and 6 bases lay between the germline ends. This CDR3 contains 12 residues. CDR3 DNA: TGTGCCAGCAGTTCCCTCGATCAGCCCCAGCATTTT. Residues: CASSSLDQPQHF.

The chain employs TRBV6-5 and TRBJ1-2; 8 positions agree with TRBD1. The V gene's germline CDR1 is MNHEY and CDR2 SVGAGI. This CDR3 region has 14 residues. V trimming: 3 bases; J trimming: 4 bases; junction bases outside the gene matches: 4. Here the CDR3 reads CASSYGQGIYGYTF. CDR3 in DNA: TGTGCCAGCAGTTATGGACAGGGAATCTATGGCTACACCTTC.

This clone was counted a few times. The chain combines TRBV6-6 with TRBJ1-5; a weak D match, TRBD1 (5 bases). Germline V gene data show CDR1 as MNHNY and CDR2 as SVGAGI (reference sequence). With 0 bases removed from V and 3 bases from J, the gap between germline ends came to 6 bases. CDR3 size: 14 residues. CDR3 residues: CASSYSGDNQPQHF. The CDR3 region has the DNA TGTGCCAGCAGTTACTCAGGGGACAATCAGCCCCAGCATTTT.

The chain uses TRBV5-6 and TRBJ2-1; 7 nucleotides match TRBD2. The CDR3 contains 15 residues. CDR1 and CDR2 (germline): SGHDT, YYEEEE. V lost 4 bases, J lost 4 bases, and 8 bases stayed unmatched. CDR3 residues: CASSRALADYNEQFF. The CDR3 DNA reads TGTGCCAGCAGCCGGGCCCTAGCGGATTACAATGAGCAGTTCTTC.

The V gene is TRBV19, the J gene TRBJ1-4, with D possibly TRBD1 on 5 matching bases. Trimming shortened V by 3 bases and J by 4 bases, and 12 bases separated the two germline ends. Per the germline V gene, CDR1 is LNHDA and CDR2 is SQIVND (reference sequence). This CDR3 is built from 15 residues. This CDR3 is CASSMGRGYNEKLFF. The CDR3 DNA follows: TGTGCCAGTAGTATGGGGAGGGGCTATAATGAAAAACTGTTTTTT. The full variable domain, with the rest looked up from reference TRBV19 and TRBJ1-4, is DGGITQSPKYLFRKEGQNVTLSCEQNLNHDAMYWYRQDPGQGLRLIYYSQIVNDFQKGDIAEGYSVSREKKESFPLTVTSAQKNPTAFYLCASSMGRGYNEKLFFGSGTQLSVL.

The V call is TRBV9, the J call TRBJ2-1, with 9 bases aligning to TRBD2. J lost 2 bases, V lost 4 bases, and 7 bases had no gene match. The CDR3 runs 16 residues. Germline V lookup: CDR1 SGDLS, CDR2 YYNGEE. CDR3 residues: CASSSKGLAPYNEQFF. The CDR3 bases are TGTGCCAGCAGCTCAAAGGGACTAGCTCCCTACAATGAGCAGTTCTTC. Drawing the rest from reference TRBV9 and TRBJ2-1, the complete variable domain is DSGVTQTPKHLITATGQRVTLRCSPRSGDLSVYWYQQSLDQGLQFLIQYYNGEERAKGNILERFSAQQFPDLHSELNLSSLELGDSALYFCASSSKGLAPYNEQFFGPGTRLTVL.

The J gene is TRBJ2-2, the V gene TRBV5-1; TRBD2 agrees at 11 bases. CDR1 and CDR2 (germline): SGHRS, YFSETQ. The CDR3 is 19 residues long. Trimming took 3 bases from V and 6 from J; bases not matched to a gene: 16. The CDR3 loop reads CASSSLAGGPKVLAGELFF. CDR3 bases: TGCGCCAGCAGCTCGCTAGCGGGAGGACCTAAGGTTTTGGCCGGGGAGCTGTTTTTT.

The V call is TRBV12-3 or TRBV12-4, the J call TRBJ1-2, with TRBD1 matching over 10 bases. This CDR3 region has 13 residues. J was trimmed by 4 bases and V by 6 bases; bases with no gene match: 2. The CDR3 sequence: CASSRDRGYGYTF. The CDR3 DNA sequence: TGTGCCAGCAGCCGGGACAGGGGCTATGGCTACACCTTC.

V is TRBV7-6 and J is TRBJ2-6; 8 nucleotides match TRBD1. Germline V gene sequence: CDR1 SGHVS, CDR2 FNYEAQ. This CDR3 has 16 residues. V lost 8 bases and J lost 1; bases outside the gene matches: 7. The CDR3, as DNA: TGTGCCAGCGGATATCAGGGGGCATCTGGGGCCAACGTCCTGACTTTC. This encodes CASGYQGASGANVLTF.

This sequence joins TRBV4-1 and TRBJ2-1; 7 nucleotides agree with TRBD2. V lost 3 bases and J lost 8; bases outside the gene matches: 13. The CDR3 spans 16 residues. Germline V gene lookup returns CDR1 MGHRA and CDR2 YSYEKL. CDR3 DNA sequence: TGCGCCAGCAGCCATGTATCTCTTCCTAGCGGTGATGAGCAGTTCTTC. Its translation: CASSHVSLPSGDEQFF.

The rearrangement joins TRBV5-6 to TRBJ2-3; the D is unclear. CDR1 is SGHDT and CDR2 is YYEEEE in the germline V gene. Between the trimmed V and J ends, which lost 1 base and 2 bases, there was a span of 8 bases. This CDR3 is 14 amino acids long. CDR3 region: CASSLYGLTDTQYF. CDR3 bases: TGTGCCAGCAGCTTGTACGGTCTCACAGATACGCAGTATTTT.

The chain links TRBV4-1 to TRBJ2-1, with TRBD2 identical over 12 bases. V was pared by 5 bases and J by 8 bases, with 7 bases of the junction left unmatched. Per germline, CDR1 MGHRA and CDR2 YSYEKL. This CDR3 spans 15 amino acids. The CDR3 DNA sequence: TGCGCCAGCAGCAAAGGACTAGCGGGAACCGATGAGCAGTTCTTC. It is translated as CASSKGLAGTDEQFF.

The genes are TRBV19 and TRBJ2-5, with 9 bases fitting TRBD2. The CDR3 spans 14 residues. Looked up from germline, CDR1 is LNHDA and CDR2 is SQIVND (reference sequence). V lost 6 bases, J lost 5 bases, and 7 bases stayed unmatched. In nucleotides, the CDR3 is TGTGCCAGTAGCCCCACCGGGACTAGCGAGACCCAGTACTTC. Translating gives CASSPTGTSETQYF.

The CDR3 sequence: CATSDHRGQPQHF. DNA for the CDR3: TGTGCCACCAGTGATCACAGGGGTCAGCCCCAGCATTTT. This chain uses TRBV24-1 with TRBJ1-5; 7 nucleotides match TRBD1. The CDR3 covers 13 residues. Germline V CDR1 and CDR2: KGHDR, SFDVKD. V was pared by 3 bases and J by 6 bases, with 1 base of the junction left unmatched.

V and J are TRBV19 and TRBJ1-2; the match to TRBD1 covers 11 bases. The CDR3 spans 15 residues. Germline V gene data show CDR1 as LNHDA and CDR2 as SQIVND (reference sequence). J lost 4 bases, V lost 7 bases, and 8 bases had no gene match. CDR3 region: CASMDRGRGIYGYTF. The CDR3 region has the DNA TGTGCCAGTATGGACAGGGGGCGAGGGATCTATGGCTACACCTTC. Combining the CDR3 with reference TRBV19 and TRBJ1-2 gives the whole variable domain DGGITQSPKYLFRKEGQNVTLSCEQNLNHDAMYWYRQDPGQGLRLIYYSQIVNDFQKGDIAEGYSVSREKKESFPLTVTSAQKNPTAFYLCASMDRGRGIYGYTFGSGTRLTVV.

This chain links TRBV4-3 with TRBJ2-7; D uncertain. The CDR3 has 13 amino acids. Trimming pared 8 bases from V and 2 bases from J, leaving 13 bases between. Germline V gives CDR1 LGHNA, CDR2 YSLEER. The CDR3: CASSAGEAYEQYF. CDR3 in DNA: TGCGCCAGCTCCGCCGGTGAGGCCTACGAGCAGTACTTC.